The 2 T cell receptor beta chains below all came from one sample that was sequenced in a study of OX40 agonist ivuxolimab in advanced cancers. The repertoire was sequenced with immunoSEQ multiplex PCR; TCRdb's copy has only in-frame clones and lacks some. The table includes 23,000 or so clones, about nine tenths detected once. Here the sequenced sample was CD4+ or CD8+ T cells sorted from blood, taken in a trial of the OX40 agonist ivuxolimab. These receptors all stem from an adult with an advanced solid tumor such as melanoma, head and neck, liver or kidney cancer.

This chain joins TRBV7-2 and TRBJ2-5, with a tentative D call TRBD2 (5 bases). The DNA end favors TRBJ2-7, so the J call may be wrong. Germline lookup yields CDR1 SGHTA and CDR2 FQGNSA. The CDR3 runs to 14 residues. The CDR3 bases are TGTGCCAGCAGCCTTAATCGGGATCCTGACGAGCAGTACTTC. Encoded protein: CASSLNRDPDEQYF.

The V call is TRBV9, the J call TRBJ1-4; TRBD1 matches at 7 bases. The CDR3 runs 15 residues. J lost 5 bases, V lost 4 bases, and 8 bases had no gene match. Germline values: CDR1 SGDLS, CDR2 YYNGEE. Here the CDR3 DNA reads TGTGCCAGCAGCACGAGGGGGCGGGGAAATGAAAAACTGTTTTTT. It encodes CASSTRGRGNEKLFF.